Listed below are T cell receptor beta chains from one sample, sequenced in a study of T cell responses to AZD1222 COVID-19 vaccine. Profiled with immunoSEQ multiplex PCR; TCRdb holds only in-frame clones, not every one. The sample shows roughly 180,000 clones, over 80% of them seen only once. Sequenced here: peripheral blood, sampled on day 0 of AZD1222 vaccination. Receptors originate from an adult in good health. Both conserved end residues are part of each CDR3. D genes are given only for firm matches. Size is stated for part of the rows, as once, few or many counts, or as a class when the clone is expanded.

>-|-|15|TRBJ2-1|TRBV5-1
CASSLTGLPRNEQFF
TGCGCCAGCAGCTTGACAGGTCTTCCGAGGAATGAGCAGTTCTTC
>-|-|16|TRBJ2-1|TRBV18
CASSPWGTITYNEQFF
TGTGCCAGCTCACCCTGGGGGACCATAACCTACAATGAGCAGTTCTTC
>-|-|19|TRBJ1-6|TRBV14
CASSQVQGEYSSYNSPLHF
TGTGCCAGCAGCCAAGTGCAGGGAGAATACAGCTCCTATAATTCACCCCTCCACTTT
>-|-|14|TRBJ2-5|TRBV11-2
CASSLGRAIETQYF
TGTGCCAGCAGCTTAGGACGGGCGATAGAGACCCAGTACTTC
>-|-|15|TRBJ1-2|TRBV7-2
CASSLEGRQVAGYTF
TGTGCCAGCAGCTTAGAAGGCAGGCAAGTCGCTGGCTACACCTTC
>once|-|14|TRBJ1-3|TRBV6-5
CASSPDRPGNTIYF
TGTGCCAGCAGCCCCGACAGGCCTGGAAACACCATATATTTT
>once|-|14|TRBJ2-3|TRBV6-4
CASSATTSTDTQYF
TGTGCCAGCAGTGCAACCACTAGCACAGATACGCAGTATTTT
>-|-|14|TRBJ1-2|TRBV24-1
CATSDPAGGKGYTF
TGTGCCACCAGTGACCCTGCGGGGGGGAAGGGCTACACCTTC
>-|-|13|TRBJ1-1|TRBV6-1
CASCDRGGTEAFF
TGTGCCAGCTGTGACAGAGGTGGCACTGAAGCTTTCTTT
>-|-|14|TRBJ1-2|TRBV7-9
CASSLASPGLGYTF
TGTGCCAGCAGCTTAGCGAGCCCCGGCCTTGGCTACACCTTC
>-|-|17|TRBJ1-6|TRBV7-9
CASSFGRSSLDNSPLHF
TGTGCCAGCAGCTTCGGACGTTCGTCCCTCGATAATTCACCCCTCCACTTT
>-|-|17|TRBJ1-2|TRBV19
CASSFMPGARANYGYTF
TGTGCCAGTAGCTTCATGCCCGGGGCTAGAGCTAACTATGGCTACACCTTC
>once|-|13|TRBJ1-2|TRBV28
CASSPPSTYGYTF
TGTGCCAGCAGTCCTCCTTCCACCTATGGCTACACCTTC
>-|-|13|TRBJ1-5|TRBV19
CASSIVAGQPQHF
TGTGCCAGTAGTATAGTTGCCGGTCAGCCCCAGCATTTT
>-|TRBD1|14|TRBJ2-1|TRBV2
CASRAGTGNNEQFF
TGTGCCAGCAGGGCCGGGACAGGGAACAATGAGCAGTTCTTC
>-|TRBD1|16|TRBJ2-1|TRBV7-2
CASGLPGQGNYNEQFF
TGTGCCAGCGGGCTTCCAGGACAGGGAAACTACAATGAGCAGTTCTTC
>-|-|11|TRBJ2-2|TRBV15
CATSITGELFF
TGTGCCACCAGCATTACCGGGGAGCTGTTTTTT
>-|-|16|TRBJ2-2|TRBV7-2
CASSLPRGTSTGELFF
TGTGCCAGCAGCTTGCCAAGGGGGACCAGCACCGGGGAGCTGTTTTTT
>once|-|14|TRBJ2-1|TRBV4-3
CASSQGRGRSEQFF
TGCGCCAGCAGCCAAGGCAGGGGCAGAAGTGAGCAGTTCTTC
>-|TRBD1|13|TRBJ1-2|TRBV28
CASSRRGLYGYTF
TGTGCCAGCAGCCGCAGGGGGTTATATGGCTACACCTTC
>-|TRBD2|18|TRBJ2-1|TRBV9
CASSFIPDSGRDYNEQFF
TGTGCCAGCAGCTTCATCCCCGATAGCGGGAGGGATTACAATGAGCAGTTCTTC
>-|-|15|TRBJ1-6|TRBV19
CASSIGGLYNSPLHF
TGTGCCAGTAGTATTGGGGGGTTGTATAATTCACCCCTCCACTTT
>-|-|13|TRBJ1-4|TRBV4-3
CASSQDFSEKLFF
TGCGCCAGCAGCCAAGATTTCAGTGAAAAACTGTTTTTT
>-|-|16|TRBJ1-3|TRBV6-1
CASSEAPGSSGNTIYF
TGTGCCAGCAGTGAAGCGCCGGGAAGCTCTGGAAACACCATATATTTT
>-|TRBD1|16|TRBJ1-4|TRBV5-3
CARSSFTGVTNEKLFF
TGTGCCAGAAGCTCCTTCACAGGGGTAACTAATGAAAAACTGTTTTTT
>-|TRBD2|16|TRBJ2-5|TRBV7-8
CASTAPGGKSQETQYF
TGTGCCAGCACCGCGCCGGGGGGGAAGTCACAAGAGACCCAGTACTTC
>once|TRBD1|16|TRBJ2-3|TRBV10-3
CAISDPTGAITDTQYF
TGTGCCATCAGTGACCCGACAGGGGCCATCACAGATACGCAGTATTTT
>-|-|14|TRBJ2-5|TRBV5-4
CASSFQEGQETQYF
TGTGCCAGCAGCTTTCAAGAGGGGCAGGAGACCCAGTACTTC
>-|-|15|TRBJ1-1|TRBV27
CAISPPPGRGCEAFF
TGTGCCATCAGCCCCCCCCCAGGCAGGGGATGCGAAGCTTTCTTT
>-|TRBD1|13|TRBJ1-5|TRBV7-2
CASSWTGDQPQHF
TGTGCCAGCAGCTGGACAGGGGATCAGCCCCAGCATTTT
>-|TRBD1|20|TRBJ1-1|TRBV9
CASSVGAYASGTASGTEAFF
TGTGCCAGCAGCGTAGGCGCCTACGCCTCCGGGACAGCCAGTGGCACTGAAGCTTTCTTT
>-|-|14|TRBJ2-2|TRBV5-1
CASSLARRTGELFF
TGCGCCAGCAGCTTGGCCCGGCGCACCGGGGAGCTGTTTTTT
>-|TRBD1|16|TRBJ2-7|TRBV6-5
CASSYSRGQGFYEQYF
TGTGCCAGCAGTTACTCGAGGGGACAGGGGTTTTACGAGCAGTACTTC
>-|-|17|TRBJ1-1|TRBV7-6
CASSAETAGRMNTEAFF
TGTGCCAGCAGCGCAGAGACAGCGGGCCGCATGAACACTGAAGCTTTCTTT
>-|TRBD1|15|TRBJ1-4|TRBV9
CASSEGQGGNEKLFF
TGTGCCAGCAGCGAGGGACAGGGAGGAAATGAAAAACTGTTTTTT
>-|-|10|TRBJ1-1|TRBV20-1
CSAVISEAFF
TGCAGTGCTGTTATCAGTGAAGCTTTCTTT
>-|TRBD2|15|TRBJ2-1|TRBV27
CASSFAGEVNYEQFF
TGTGCCAGCAGTTTTGCGGGGGAGGTTAATTATGAGCAGTTCTTC
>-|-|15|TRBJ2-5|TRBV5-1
CASSIGGSAQETQYF
TGCGCCAGCAGCATTGGGGGCAGCGCCCAAGAGACCCAGTACTTC
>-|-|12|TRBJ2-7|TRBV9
CASTRDPYEQYF
TGTGCCAGCACGCGGGATCCCTACGAGCAGTACTTC
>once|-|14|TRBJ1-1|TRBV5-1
CASSLPGQNTEAFF
TGCGCCAGCAGCCTCCCCGGACAGAACACTGAAGCTTTCTTT
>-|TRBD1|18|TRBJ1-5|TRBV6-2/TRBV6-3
CASSYEEGGGHFNQPQHF
TGTGCCAGCAGTTACGAGGAGGGAGGGGGCCATTTTAATCAGCCCCAGCATTTT
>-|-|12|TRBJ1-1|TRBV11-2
CASRPAGTEAFF
TGTGCCAGCAGACCAGCCGGCACTGAAGCTTTCTTT
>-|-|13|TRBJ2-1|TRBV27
CASSSLRGNEQFF
TGTGCCAGCAGTTCCTTGCGGGGCAATGAGCAGTTCTTC
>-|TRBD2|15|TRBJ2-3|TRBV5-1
CASSLAGGAADTQYF
TGCGCCAGCAGCTTGGCCGGGGGGGCCGCAGATACGCAGTATTTT
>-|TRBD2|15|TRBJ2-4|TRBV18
CASSSAGATKNIQYF
TGTGCCAGCTCCTCAGCGGGGGCCACCAAAAACATTCAGTACTTC
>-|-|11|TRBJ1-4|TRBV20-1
CSAETDEKLFF
TGCAGTGCTGAGACGGATGAAAAACTGTTTTTT
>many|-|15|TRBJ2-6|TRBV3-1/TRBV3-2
CASSPGFSGANVLTF
TGTGCCAGCAGCCCAGGGTTCTCTGGGGCCAACGTCCTGACTTTC
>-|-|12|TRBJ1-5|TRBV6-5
CASRRGNQPQHF
TGTGCCAGCAGGAGAGGCAATCAGCCCCAGCATTTT
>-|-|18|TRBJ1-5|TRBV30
CAWSEERGGLRGNQPQHF
TGTGCCTGGAGTGAAGAGAGGGGAGGTCTTCGTGGCAATCAGCCCCAGCATTTT
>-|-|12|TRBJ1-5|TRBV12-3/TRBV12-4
CASRRGNQPQHF
TGTGCCAGCAGAAGGGGGAATCAGCCCCAGCATTTT
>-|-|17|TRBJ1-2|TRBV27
CASSLIGAAVRGGGYTF
TGTGCCAGCAGTTTAATAGGGGCCGCGGTCCGGGGAGGAGGCTACACCTTC
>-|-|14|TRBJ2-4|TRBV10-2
CASRETGAKNIQYF
TGCGCCAGCAGGGAGACAGGAGCCAAAAACATTCAGTACTTC
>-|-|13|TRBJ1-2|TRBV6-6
CASSYDWGNGYTF
TGTGCCAGCAGTTACGATTGGGGGAACGGCTACACCTTC
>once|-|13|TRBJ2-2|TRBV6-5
CASSRYGSGELFF
TGTGCCAGCAGTCGGTACGGCAGCGGGGAGCTGTTTTTT